This T cell receptor (beta chain) was obtained from a study of T-cell memory formation after mild COVID-19. Across the whole study: Clustering of TCRs was largely donor specific.

Per the germline V gene, CDR1 is MNHEY and CDR2 is SVGAGI. This CDR3 comprises 15 residues. V lost 4 bases and J lost 3, with 13 bases in between. TCRdb re-called the 5' RACE reads through MiXCR, storing one row per CDR3 protein. The table includes approximately 570,000 distinct CDR3 sequences, roughly 18% detected once. This clonotype was seen more than once but under ten times. Its target is not known. General study results and limits: Day 15 to 85 contracting clones showed balanced CD4/CD8; day 15 to 37 expanders favored CD4+. Pre-infection memory already had some responding clones, implying cross-reactive memory joined.

This chain links TRBV6-5 with TRBJ2-1; D may be TRBD1 or TRBD2 (5 bases each). The sequencing sample was made of PBMCs or a T cell subset sorted from them (not recorded which). The clonotype originates from an adult woman who had mild COVID-19 (a few samples of this study predate the infection). Cell type and time point are not known. CDR3 in amino acids: CASSSAAGSYNEQFF. The CDR3 DNA reads as TGTGCCAGCAGTTCGGCGGCAGGGAGCTACAATGAGCAGTTCTTC.